A single sample is the source of the 25 T cell receptor beta chains below, sequenced in a study of beta chain features in type 1 diabetes. The entirety of the isolated RNA underwent reverse transcription, so expressed TCRB transcripts were sequenced. Generated by immunoSEQ multiplex PCR, the TCRdb table keeps only in-frame clones and is missing some. The repertoire consists of some 400,000 clones, with less than 15% occurring once and the leading ten covering approximately 0.02%. The source material was naive CD4+ T cells from blood. The receptors stem from a woman aged 18-29 years in good health.

The chain is built from TRBV28 and TRBJ2-5; 8 nucleotides agree with TRBD1. Trimming cost V 6 bases and J 2 bases; bases outside gene matches: 11. CDR1 MDHEN and CDR2 SYDVKM come from the germline V gene. The CDR3 consists of 16 residues. Written as DNA, the CDR3 is TGTGCCAGCAGCCCACTCTACCAGGGGGCACAAGAGACCCAGTACTTC. Amino acids: CASSPLYQGAQETQYF.

V and J are TRBV30 and TRBJ2-7; D possibly corresponds to TRBD2 (6 bases). V shed 5 bases and J shed 5 bases, with 10 bases lying between them. CDR1 is GTSNPN and CDR2 is SVGIG in the germline V gene (reference sequence). This CDR3 comprises 11 residues. The chain's CDR3 is CAWASGDEQYF. The CDR3 region has the DNA TGTGCCTGGGCCTCGGGGGACGAGCAGTACTTC.

This clone has just a few counts. The chain joins TRBV5-5 to TRBJ2-1, with TRBD2 identical over 14 bases. J was trimmed by 6 bases and V by 2 bases; bases with no gene match: 13. Germline V gene sequence: CDR1 SGHKS, CDR2 YYEKEE (reference sequence). This CDR3 comprises 19 residues. The CDR3 sequence is CASSFRTSGRPREGNEQFF. The CDR3 DNA reads TGTGCCAGCAGCTTTAGGACTAGCGGGAGGCCTCGAGAGGGCAATGAGCAGTTCTTC.

DNA for the CDR3: TGTGCCAGCAGTCCGCATCTAGCGGGAGGGCCCTACGAGCAGTACTTC. Translation gives CASSPHLAGGPYEQYF. The chain carries TRBV28 and TRBJ2-7; 12 positions agree with TRBD2. Germline CDR1 reads MDHEN; CDR2 reads SYDVKM. The CDR3 length is 16 residues. V gave up 5 bases and J gave up 2 bases; unmatched junction bases: 7.

The chain uses TRBV30 and TRBJ1-5; D perhaps matches TRBD1 (5 bases). The V end was cut by 0 bases, the J end by 1 base, with 7 bases between. CDR3 length: 14 residues. CDR1 and CDR2 (germline): GTSNPN, SVGIG (reference sequence). The CDR3 DNA reads as TGTGCCTGGAGTGTAGACAGAAGCAATCAGCCCCAGCATTTT. Protein: CAWSVDRSNQPQHF.

The V call is TRBV28, the J call TRBJ1-1; D is possibly TRBD1 (6 bases). CDR3 size: 14 residues. Germline V gene data show CDR1 as MDHEN and CDR2 as SYDVKM. The V gene lost 4 bases and the J gene lost 0 bases, with 9 bases spanning the gap. This chain's CDR3 is CASSYGQLNTEAFF. CDR3 nucleotide sequence: TGTGCCAGCAGTTATGGACAGTTGAACACTGAAGCTTTCTTT.

In regard to this clone: Different DNA sequences within this sample yield the same CDR3. The chain recombines TRBV9 with TRBJ1-5, with 9 nucleotides matching TRBD1. CDR1 is SGDLS, CDR2 YYNGEE, per germline. CDR3 length equals 14 residues. Trimming took 3 bases from V and 4 from J; bases not matched to a gene: 2. CDR3 in amino acids: CASSAGTGNQPQHF. CDR3 DNA: TGTGCCAGCAGCGCCGGGACAGGGAATCAGCCCCAGCATTTT.

This clone was detected a few times. The gene calls are TRBV6-6 and TRBJ2-5, with D maybe TRBD2 (7 bases). The CDR3 covers 16 residues. Trimming took 2 bases from V and 5 from J, leaving 18 bases between them. The germline CDR1 and CDR2 sequences are MNHNY and SVGAGI (reference sequence). The CDR3 DNA sequence: TGTGCCAGCAGTTACCCGGGGGGCACCTGGATCGAGACCCAGTACTTC. Translation: CASSYPGGTWIETQYF.

This chain uses TRBV7-9 with TRBJ2-3, with TRBD2 identical over 7 bases. CDR3 length: 16 amino acids. V lost 6 bases, J lost 2 bases, and 11 bases stayed unmatched. Per the germline V gene, CDR1 is SEHNR and CDR2 is FQNEAQ (reference sequence). The CDR3 DNA reads as TGTGCCAGCAGTCTAAGGTCGAGCGGGGCCACAGATACGCAGTATTTT. It yields the protein CASSLRSSGATDTQYF.

The chain combines TRBV19 with TRBJ2-7, with D perhaps TRBD1 (6 bases). The CDR3 runs to 14 residues. Germline V gene sequence: CDR1 LNHDA, CDR2 SQIVND (reference sequence). V was trimmed by 6 bases and J by 4 bases, leaving 16 bases between them. CDR3 loop: CASRPGHMRYEQYF. The CDR3, as DNA: TGTGCCAGTAGACCGGGACACATGCGTTACGAGCAGTACTTC. The full variable domain, with the rest looked up from reference TRBV19 and TRBJ2-7, is DGGITQSPKYLFRKEGQNVTLSCEQNLNHDAMYWYRQDPGQGLRLIYYSQIVNDFQKGDIAEGYSVSREKKESFPLTVTSAQKNPTAFYLCASRPGHMRYEQYFGPGTRLTVT.

This clone was picked up a small number of times. The chain carries TRBV18 and TRBJ2-3, with no clear D. The CDR3 length is 16 residues. The germline V and J ends were trimmed by 3 bases and 6 bases, with 19 bases remaining between them. Germline V CDR1 and CDR2: KGHSH, LQKENI. CDR3: CASSPAVLSYTDTQYF. CDR3 bases: TGTGCCAGCTCACCGGCGGTCCTGAGCTATACTGATACGCAGTATTTT.

The chain carries TRBV6-5 and TRBJ2-3; 7 nucleotides match TRBD1. The germline CDR1 and CDR2 sequences are MNHEY and SVGAGI. J lost 9 bases, V lost 5 bases, and 11 bases had no gene match. This CDR3 comprises 14 residues. CDR3 nucleotide sequence: TGTGCCAGCAGTATAGCCTTGACAGGGTTAACGCAGTATTTT. Translation: CASSIALTGLTQYF.

This clone came up a few times. This chain connects TRBV25-1 to TRBJ2-1; TRBD2 might be the D (6 bases). V dropped 0 bases and J dropped 0 bases, with 6 bases sitting between them. CDR3 size: 15 residues. From germline, CDR1 is MGHDK and CDR2 SYGVNS. The CDR3 protein is CASSEYGSSYNEQFF. CDR3 in DNA: TGTGCCAGCAGTGAATACGGGAGCTCCTACAATGAGCAGTTCTTC.

The genes are TRBV7-2 and TRBJ2-2; 10 nucleotides match TRBD1. Per the germline V gene, CDR1 is SGHTA and CDR2 is FQGNSA. V trimming: 7 bases; J trimming: 5 bases; junction bases outside the gene matches: 10. The CDR3 sequence is 16 residues long. In DNA form, the CDR3 reads TGTGCCAGCACCCTACCCGGGACAGGGGCGACCGGGGAGCTGTTTTTT. Protein product: CASTLPGTGATGELFF.

The chain joins TRBV19 to TRBJ2-5; TRBD2 matches 7 bases. From germline, CDR1 is LNHDA and CDR2 SQIVND (reference sequence). Germline trimming cut 7 bases from V and 5 bases from J; bases unmatched to any gene: 10. This CDR3 is built from 14 residues. Here the CDR3 reads CASIGGSGRETQYF. CDR3 nucleotides: TGTGCCAGTATCGGCGGGAGCGGGCGTGAGACCCAGTACTTC.

The rearrangement joins TRBV5-1 to TRBJ2-3; D not certain. Per germline, CDR1 SGHRS and CDR2 YFSETQ. The CDR3 has 13 residues. V was shortened by 1 base and J by 4 bases, with 7 bases between the two germline ends. The CDR3 nucleotides are TGCGCCAGCAGCTTGAGTAGTTCAGATACGCAGTATTTT. It translates to CASSLSSSDTQYF.

The chain couples TRBV2 to TRBJ2-7, with 11 bases identical to TRBD1. CDR3 length: 12 residues. The ends lost 6 bases at V and 5 bases at J; junction bases unmatched: 0. CDR1 and CDR2 from the germline V gene are SNHLY and FYNNEI. DNA of the CDR3: TGTGCCAGCAGGGGACAGGGGGACGAGCAGTACTTC. As protein: CASRGQGDEQYF.

This clone was counted a few times. The chain joins TRBV2 to TRBJ2-5; 8 bases agree with TRBD1. Trimming removed 7 bases from V and 4 bases from J; junction bases left unmatched: 8. The CDR3 spans 14 residues. Germline lookup yields CDR1 SNHLY and CDR2 FYNNEI. Written as DNA, the CDR3 is TGTGCCAGCAAAGGACAGGGCGATGGAGAGACCCAGTACTTC. This gives the protein CASKGQGDGETQYF.

This chain uses TRBV4-2 with TRBJ2-5, with D possibly matching TRBD2 (5 bases). Germline values: CDR1 LGHNA, CDR2 YNFKEQ. The CDR3 extends over 17 amino acids. V was pared by 4 bases and J by 5 bases, with 23 bases between. Here the CDR3 reads CASSPFPGNSLGETQYF. The CDR3 DNA sequence: TGTGCCAGCAGCCCATTTCCCGGGAACTCTCTAGGGGAGACCCAGTACTTC.

In this sample, this clone turned up a few times. The V and J genes are TRBV7-9 and TRBJ2-7; D might be TRBD1 (5 bases). The CDR3 sequence is 12 residues long. In germline, CDR1 is SEHNR, CDR2 FQNEAQ (reference sequence). The ends were cut back, 5 bases at V and 8 bases at J, with 13 bases in the middle. The CDR3 nucleotides read TGTGCCAGCAGCCCACAGGTTTACAAGCAGTACTTC. It yields the protein CASSPQVYKQYF.

J is TRBJ2-5 and V is TRBV7-2; 8 bases map to TRBD2. Trimming took 6 bases from V and 5 from J; bases not matched to a gene: 8. CDR1 is SGHTA, CDR2 FQGNSA, per germline. The CDR3 is 14 residues long. Here the CDR3 reads CASRTGGSRETQYF. The CDR3 region has the DNA TGTGCCAGCAGGACGGGGGGGAGTCGGGAGACCCAGTACTTC.

This clone was counted between two and nine times. The V gene is TRBV30, the J gene TRBJ2-5; 12 bases map to TRBD2. The trim removed 2 bases at V and 5 bases at J, leaving 3 bases unmatched. The germline V gene has CDR1 GTSNPN and CDR2 SVGIG (reference sequence). This CDR3 is built from 14 residues. CDR3 loop: CAWSTSGRRETQYF. In DNA, the CDR3 is TGTGCCTGGAGTACTAGCGGGAGGAGGGAGACCCAGTACTTC.

This rearrangement joins TRBV6-5 to TRBJ2-1, with D possibly being TRBD2 (5 bases). This CDR3 comprises 13 residues. The germline V and J ends were trimmed by 6 bases and 4 bases, with 10 bases remaining between them. Germline V gene data show CDR1 as MNHEY and CDR2 as SVGAGI. CDR3 in amino acids: CASRLGLYNEQFF. CDR3 DNA sequence: TGTGCCAGCAGACTAGGACTTTACAATGAGCAGTTCTTC.

This clone was observed a handful of times. CDR3 protein: CAWIPRGRTVISGELFF. CDR3 in DNA: TGTGCCTGGATACCCAGGGGGAGAACCGTTATAAGCGGGGAGCTGTTTTTT. The chain carries TRBV30 and TRBJ2-2, with 7 bases fitting TRBD1. Trimming removed 4 bases from V and 7 bases from J; junction bases left unmatched: 18. This CDR3 spans 17 amino acids. In germline, CDR1 is GTSNPN, CDR2 SVGIG (reference sequence).

This clone has a handful of counts. The chain couples TRBV15 to TRBJ2-6; 11 bases agree with TRBD1. The CDR3 consists of 18 residues. CDR1 and CDR2 from the germline V gene are LNHNV and YYDKDF (reference sequence). With V trimmed by 2 bases and J by 4 bases, 7 bases remained unmatched. CDR3 bases: TGTGCCACCAGCAGATCCGGACAGGGGGCTTCAGGGGCCAACGTCCTGACTTTC. It specifies CATSRSGQGASGANVLTF.